The present T cell receptor (beta chain) was sequenced within a study of cytomegalovirus exposure and HLA in healthy donors. Overall study findings and caveats: The classifier, whose performance was assessed in both the original and validation cohorts, reportedly diagnosed cytomegalovirus status with high specificity and sensitivity.

From germline, CDR1 is SGHTA and CDR2 FQGNSA. The V gene end was trimmed by 5 bases and the J gene end by 6 bases; junction bases not matched to a gene: 7. The CDR3 is 15 amino acids. On this clone: No antigen is known for it.

Primers for the PCR totalled 60 Vbeta and 13 Jbeta. Profiled with immunoSEQ multiplex PCR; TCRdb holds only in-frame clones, not every one. Found here are approximately 160,000 clones, over 75% of them singletons; the top ten hold 1.5% to 2%. This receptor was identified in a woman in her 30s in good health and CMV-seronegative. The sample taken for sequencing was PBMCs. The J gene is TRBJ1-6, the V gene TRBV7-2, with 7 bases fitting TRBD1. This CDR3 is CASSPRQGSNSPLHF. As DNA, the CDR3 is TGTGCCAGCAGCCCCCGACAGGGAAGTAATTCACCCCTCCACTTT.